These T cell receptor beta chains were read from a single sample in a study of glioma-infiltrating T cells. TCRdb passed the multiplex PCR reads through MiXCR, listing each CDR3 protein once. The table has 100,000 to 150,000 distinct CDR3 sequences, 20% to 25% seen once. The material sequenced was glioma tissue, nonneoplastic brain tissue, or PBMCs (not recorded which). Source of these receptors: a human donor with low-grade glioma or glioblastoma, undergoing nonglioma brain surgery, or in good health (not recorded which). Each CDR3 is given with its conserved first and last residue. The D gene is left open where the match is weak. The listing skips clone size in some rows; elsewhere it reads once, few, many or a size class.

few TRBD2 TRBJ2-3 TRBV11-2 TGTGCCAGCAGCCCCCGTGCTAGCGGTTGGGCAGATACGCAGTATTTT CASSPRASGWADTQYF
once TRBD1 TRBJ1-1 TRBV18 TGTGCCAGCTTATCTACAGGGGACGCTGAAGCTTTCTTT CASLSTGDAEAFF
. . TRBJ2-2 TRBV29-1 TGCAGCGTTGTAACTACCGGGCAGCTGTTTTTT CSVVTTGQLFF
many . TRBJ2-2 TRBV6-2/TRBV6-3 TGTGCCAGCAGAGGGCCAGGGAGCGGGGAGCTGTTTTTT CASRGPGSGELFF
many . TRBJ2-2 TRBV15 TGTGCCACCAGCAGAGATGAAATGAGCGTGTACACCGGGGAGCTGTTTTTT CATSRDEMSVYTGELFF
. . TRBJ2-1 TRBV5-6 TGTGCCAGCAGCCAATTAGCAGATCGCTCCTACAATGAGCAGTTCTTC CASSQLADRSYNEQFF
many TRBD1 TRBJ1-4 TRBV2 TGTGCCAGCATATGGGACAGACAGGGAAGGGAAAAACTGTTTTTT CASIWDRQGREKLFF
many TRBD2 TRBJ2-1 TRBV10-3 TGTGCCATCAGTGAGTCGACGGCTCGGGGGGATTCCAATGAGCAGTTCTTC CAISESTARGDSNEQFF
many TRBD2 TRBJ2-3 TRBV24-1 TGTGCCACCAGTGATGCTGAGACTAGCGATAGCACAGATACGCAGTATTTT CATSDAETSDSTDTQYF
few . TRBJ2-7 TRBV29-1 TGCAGCTTTTCGGGGGCCCAGCCATACGAGCAGTACTTC CSFSGAQPYEQYF
. . TRBJ1-1 TRBV29-1 TGCAGCGTTGGTTTCGGTGGAGACACTGAAGCTTTCTTT CSVGFGGDTEAFF
few . TRBJ2-7 TRBV30 TGTGCCTGGAGTGCGGTGGGCTACGAGCAGTACTTC CAWSAVGYEQYF
many TRBD1 TRBJ1-6 TRBV20-1 TGCAGTGCTCGTCCCGGGACAGATAATTCACCCCTCCACTTT CSARPGTDNSPLHF
many . TRBJ1-5 TRBV28 TGTGCCAGCATTATGGGGGGTAGCAATCAGCCCCAGCATTTT CASIMGGSNQPQHF
few . TRBJ2-5 TRBV5-1 TGCGCCAGCAGCTTGGCATGGTCCCAAGAGACCCAGTACTTC CASSLAWSQETQYF
many TRBD2 TRBJ2-7 TRBV7-2 TGTGCCAGCAGAGCCAGCGGGAGGGGCGAGCAGTACTTC CASRASGRGEQYF
. . TRBJ2-7 TRBV5-5 TGTGCCAGCAGCTCACTGACTGCTTACGAGCAGTACTTC CASSSLTAYEQYF
. TRBD2 TRBJ2-2 TRBV4-2 TGTGCCAGCAGCCAAGATCCGGGACTAGCGGGAGGGTCCGGGGAGCTGTTTTTT CASSQDPGLAGGSGELFF